These 13 T cell receptor beta chains share one sample of origin, sequenced in a study of blood T cell repertoires in COVID-19. Profiling relied on immunoSEQ multiplex PCR, and the TCRdb table lists in-frame clones only, not all of them. The repertoire holds under 500,000 clones, with 70% to 90% as singletons. The specimen sequenced was PBMCs or T cells enriched from blood (not recorded which). The receptors were sampled from a woman aged 18 to 35 with acute COVID-19.

The CDR3 reads CASSFSRAAETQYF. CDR3 DNA sequence: TGTGCCAGCAGCTTTTCCAGGGCGGCAGAGACCCAGTACTTC. This sequence joins TRBV11-3 and TRBJ2-5; tentatively, D is TRBD1 (5 bases). V lost 3 bases to trimming and J lost 4 bases, with 12 bases between them. The CDR3 totals 14 residues. Germline CDR1 and CDR2: SGHNT and YENEEA.

The rearrangement links TRBV7-2 to TRBJ2-5, with D perhaps TRBD1 (6 bases). Germline assignment: CDR1 SGHTA and CDR2 FQGNSA. The length of the CDR3 is 12 residues. V lost 4 bases, J lost 5 bases, and 8 bases lay in between. CDR3 residues: CASSYRVETQYF. The CDR3 DNA reads as TGTGCCAGCAGCTACAGGGTGGAGACCCAGTACTTC.

V gene TRBV7-2 combines with J gene TRBJ2-7; 11 positions agree with TRBD2. This CDR3 is 15 amino acids long. With 6 bases clipped from V and 2 bases from J, the junction kept 6 bases outside the gene matches. The germline gives CDR1 SGHTA, CDR2 FQGNSA. CDR3 in DNA: TGTGCCAGCAGGCCTACTAGCGGGGGTCCCTACGAGCAGTACTTC. Its translation is CASRPTSGGPYEQYF.

The chain couples TRBV6-2 or TRBV6-3 to TRBJ1-5; D may be TRBD1 (5 bases). V shed 1 base and J shed 1 base, with 8 bases lying between them. Germline lookup yields CDR1 MNHEY and CDR2 SVGEGT. The CDR3 is made up of 15 amino acids. CDR3 bases: TGTGCCAGCAGTTACTATGGGGCAAGCAATCAGCCCCAGCATTTT. The encoded protein is CASSYYGASNQPQHF.

DNA for the CDR3: TGTGCCAGCTCGCGGACAGGGGGCCGGGGCTATGGCTACACCTTC. It specifies CASSRTGGRGYGYTF. The J gene is TRBJ1-2, the V gene TRBV18, with 11 nucleotides matching TRBD1. Germline CDR1 reads KGHSH; CDR2 reads LQKENI. The CDR3 is 15 amino acids. V shed 6 bases and J 4 bases; nucleotides not matched to a gene: 7.

Only one count was recorded for this clone. The V call is TRBV5-1, the J call TRBJ2-2, with TRBD1 as a possible D gene (6 bases). There are 17 residues in the CDR3. CDR1 SGHRS and CDR2 YFSETQ come from the germline V gene. The V gene lost 4 bases and the J gene lost 0 bases, with 16 bases spanning the gap. CDR3 loop: CASSPGTLVPNTGELFF. CDR3 DNA: TGCGCCAGCAGCCCCGGGACACTAGTGCCGAACACCGGGGAGCTGTTTTTT.

The rearrangement joins TRBV2 to TRBJ1-5; the D gene is possibly TRBD1 (6 bases). The V gene lost 7 bases and the J gene lost 6 bases, with 10 bases spanning the gap. CDR3 length equals 12 residues. Germline CDR1 SNHLY, CDR2 FYNNEI. CDR3 in amino acids: CASNREGQPQHF. The CDR3, as DNA: TGTGCCAGCAACAGGGAAGGTCAGCCCCAGCATTTT.

The chain joins TRBV6-2 or TRBV6-3 to TRBJ2-7; 9 positions agree with TRBD1. In germline, CDR1 is MNHEY, CDR2 SVGEGT. CDR3 length equals 14 residues. J was trimmed by 4 bases and V by 2 bases; bases with no gene match: 3. CDR3 sequence: CASSYPDRGYEQYF. The CDR3 DNA follows: TGTGCCAGCAGTTACCCCGACAGGGGGTACGAGCAGTACTTC.

The chain uses TRBV19 and TRBJ1-4; no firm D call. Trimming stripped 2 bases from V and 4 bases from J, with 11 bases between. Germline CDR1 is LNHDA and CDR2 is SQIVND (reference sequence). CDR3 length: 15 amino acids. In DNA, the CDR3 is TGTGCCAGTAGTATATCGGTCAGAGGTAATGAAAAACTGTTTTTT. It is translated as CASSISVRGNEKLFF.

The V gene is TRBV7-8, the J gene TRBJ2-5, with TRBD1 matching over 9 bases. This CDR3 has 13 amino acids. The germline V gene has CDR1 SGHVS and CDR2 FQNEAQ. The junction had 5 bases not matched to a gene; V was cut back by 5 bases and J by 7 bases. CDR3 in amino acids: CASSPGQGGTQYF. Written as DNA, the CDR3 is TGTGCCAGCAGCCCGGGACAGGGTGGGACCCAGTACTTC.

The J gene is TRBJ2-2, the V gene TRBV10-3, with a weak D call TRBD1 (5 bases). Germline assignment: CDR1 ENHRY and CDR2 SYGVKD. The CDR3 consists of 16 residues. Trimming removed 6 bases from V and 3 bases from J, with 17 bases in between. CDR3 DNA: TGTGCCATCAGGGACAATCCTGTGTCGGACACCGGGGAGCTGTTTTTT. It encodes CAIRDNPVSDTGELFF.

This clone was recorded only once. The chain links TRBV9 to TRBJ1-2, with 7 bases identical to TRBD1. Germline CDR1 and CDR2: SGDLS and YYNGEE. V lost 1 base, J lost 5 bases, and 5 bases stayed unmatched. The CDR3 spans 14 residues. The DNA of the CDR3 is TGTGCCAGCAGCGTACTCACAGGGGATTATGGCTACACCTTC. Residues: CASSVLTGDYGYTF.

The V and J genes are TRBV6-5 and TRBJ1-6, with 9 nucleotides matching TRBD1. This CDR3 has 15 amino acids. CDR1 is MNHEY and CDR2 is SVGAGI in the germline V gene. The ends lost 6 bases at V and 10 bases at J; junction bases unmatched: 10. CDR3 sequence reads: CASSPPGTGQSPLHF. The CDR3 DNA reads as TGTGCCAGCAGCCCCCCCGGGACAGGGCAATCACCCCTCCACTTT.